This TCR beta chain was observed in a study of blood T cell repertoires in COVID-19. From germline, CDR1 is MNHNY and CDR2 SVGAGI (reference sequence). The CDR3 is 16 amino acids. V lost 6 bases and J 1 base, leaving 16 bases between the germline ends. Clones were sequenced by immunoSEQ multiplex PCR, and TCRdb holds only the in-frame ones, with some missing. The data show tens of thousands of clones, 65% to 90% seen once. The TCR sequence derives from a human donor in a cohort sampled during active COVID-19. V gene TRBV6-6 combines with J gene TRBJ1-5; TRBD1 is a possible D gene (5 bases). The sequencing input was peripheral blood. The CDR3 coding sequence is TGTGCCAGCAGCCACGGGGGAGTGAGGAGCAATCAGCCCCAGCATTTT. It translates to CASSHGGVRSNQPQHF.